A single sample is the source of the 9 T cell receptor beta chains below, sequenced in a study of CD8 T cells in Susac syndrome. Reverse transcription of roughly 0.5 to 1 ug RNA was carried out with random hexamers. TCRdb itself ran the immunoSEQ multiplex PCR reads through MiXCR, one entry per CDR3 protein. The sample contains 150,000 to 190,000 distinct CDR3 sequences, 90% to 95% of which appear only once. Sequencing input: CD8+ T cells from PBMCs. Source of these receptors: a human donor with multiple sclerosis.

The chain employs TRBV6-5 and TRBJ2-3, with D perhaps assigned TRBD1 or TRBD2 (6 bases each). The CDR3 is made up of 15 amino acids. V lost 7 bases and J 3 bases, leaving 17 bases between the germline ends. The germline V gene has CDR1 MNHEY and CDR2 SVGAGI. For the CDR3, the DNA is TGTGCCAGCAACCCCGGGGGACAAAAGACAGATACGCAGTATTTT. Translation: CASNPGGQKTDTQYF.

This rearrangement joins TRBV27 to TRBJ2-3; maybe TRBD2 (5 bases). V was shortened by 5 bases and J by 0 bases, with 9 bases between the two germline ends. This CDR3 has 14 amino acids. Germline V gives CDR1 MNHEY, CDR2 SMNVEV (reference sequence). The chain's CDR3 is CASSSTRSTDTQYF. In nucleotides, the CDR3 is TGTGCCAGCAGTAGTACTAGGAGCACAGATACGCAGTATTTT.

This chain joins TRBV7-9 and TRBJ2-5; 7 bases are a match to TRBD1. J lost 5 bases, V lost 5 bases, and 8 bases had no gene match. This CDR3 has 14 amino acids. Germline V lookup: CDR1 SEHNR, CDR2 FQNEAQ (reference sequence). The CDR3 protein is CASSLDRVLETQYF. The CDR3 DNA is TGTGCCAGCAGCCTCGACAGGGTACTGGAGACCCAGTACTTC.

The V gene is TRBV7-9, the J gene TRBJ2-1; TRBD1 aligns across 7 bases. Losses at the gene ends were 5 bases for V and 15 bases for J; bases not matched to a gene: 10. The CDR3 has 12 amino acids. Germline loops: CDR1 SEHNR, CDR2 FQNEAQ (reference sequence). CDR3 nucleotides: TGTGCCAGCAGCCAGGGGGTGGGAGTTAGGTTCTTC. Its protein product is CASSQGVGVRFF.

J is TRBJ2-7 and V is TRBV7-2; TRBD1 agrees at 7 bases. Germline CDR1 SGHTA, CDR2 FQGNSA. Germline trimming cut 0 bases from V and 3 bases from J; bases unmatched to any gene: 2. The CDR3 contains 14 residues. The CDR3 nucleotides are TGTGCCAGCAGCTTAGCCGGGACAGACTACGAGCAGTACTTC. As protein: CASSLAGTDYEQYF. The variable domain in full, with the rest retrieved from reference TRBV7-2 and TRBJ2-7, is GAGVSQSPSNKVTEKGKDVELRCDPISGHTALYWYRQSLGQGLEFLIYFQGNSAPDKSGLPSDRFSAERTGGSVSTLTIQRTQQEDSAVYLCASSLAGTDYEQYFGPGTRLTVT.

The J gene is TRBJ1-2, the V gene TRBV29-1; 7 nucleotides line up with TRBD1. Trimming took 7 bases from V and 2 from J; bases not matched to a gene: 4. Germline assignment: CDR1 SQVTM and CDR2 ANQGSEA. This CDR3 has 12 residues. The CDR3 bases are TGCAGCGCAGACAGGGAAAACTATGGCTACACCTTC. Protein: CSADRENYGYTF.

CDR3 DNA sequence: TGTGCCAGCAGTTACGTACAGGTCTATGGCTACACCTTC. Translation gives CASSYVQVYGYTF. The rearrangement uses TRBV6-6 and TRBJ1-2, with D perhaps TRBD1 (5 bases). V was pared by 2 bases and J by 4 bases, with 8 bases between. Germline loops: CDR1 MNHNY, CDR2 SVGAGI (reference sequence). This CDR3 region has 13 residues.

This clonotype was found once. V and J are TRBV5-6 and TRBJ2-1; a weak D match, TRBD1 (6 bases). Germline CDR1 is SGHDT and CDR2 is YYEEEE. The CDR3 extends over 12 amino acids. V was shortened by 1 base and J by 10 bases, with 9 bases between the two germline ends. The CDR3 DNA reads TGTGCCAGCAGCTTGCCTACAGGGGAGCAGTTCTTC. It specifies CASSLPTGEQFF. Full variable domain (outside the CDR3, taken from reference TRBV5-6 and TRBJ2-1): DAGVTQSPTHLIKTRGQQVTLRCSPKSGHDTVSWYQQALGQGPQFIFQYYEEEERQRGNFPDRFSGHQFPNYSSELNVNALLLGDSALYLCASSLPTGEQFFGPGTRLTVL.

There are a few counts of this clonotype. The chain employs TRBV29-1 and TRBJ2-7; possible D gene TRBD2, 5 bases. The CDR3 runs to 11 residues. Trimming removed 4 bases at V and 3 bases at J, with 7 bases between. The germline V gene encodes CDR1 SQVTM and CDR2 ANQGSEA. The CDR3 protein is CSVARGYEQYF. CDR3 nucleotide sequence: TGCAGCGTTGCCCGGGGCTACGAGCAGTACTTC.